Below, 23 T cell receptor beta chains from the same sample are listed, as sequenced in a study of T cell repertoires in cytomegalovirus infection. TCRdb fed the reads into MiXCR, producing one record per CDR3 protein. The table has around 900,000 distinct CDR3 sequences, around 32% seen once. Their antigens are not known. Specimen: cultured CD8+ T cells from PBMCs, collected from culture after CMV antigen stimulation. These receptor sequences come from a human donor in good health (CMV status not recorded). Some clones in this sample may be carry-over from other donors' samples.

This clonotype was recorded at least ten times. This rearrangement joins TRBV2 to TRBJ2-7; TRBD2 agrees at 8 bases. The CDR3 totals 13 residues. CDR1 and CDR2 (germline): SNHLY, FYNNEI. Trimming cost V 6 bases and J 12 bases; bases outside gene matches: 13. In DNA, the CDR3 is TGTGCCAGCAGCGACCTCCCGGGACTAGGGGCGTACGTC. Residues: CASSDLPGLGAYV.

This clonotype was seen a few times. This sequence joins TRBV6-5 and TRBJ2-5; D is perhaps TRBD1 or TRBD2 (6 bases each). This CDR3 is built from 15 residues. Trimming removed 0 bases from V and 5 bases from J, with 13 bases in between. Germline V gene sequence: CDR1 MNHEY, CDR2 SVGAGI. The CDR3 region has the DNA TGTGCCAGCAGTTACTCCCTATCCGGGGGCGAGACCCAGTACTTC. Translating gives CASSYSLSGGETQYF.

This clonotype was observed at least ten times. The chain couples TRBV6-5 to TRBJ2-5; either TRBD1 or TRBD2 may supply D (5 bases each). The ends were cut back, 6 bases at V and 5 bases at J, with 10 bases in the middle. The CDR3 covers 12 residues. In germline, CDR1 is MNHEY, CDR2 SVGAGI. The CDR3: CASSYEGETQYF. Here the CDR3 DNA reads TGTGCCAGCAGCTACGAGGGGGAGACCCAGTACTTC.

This clonotype was detected only a few times. This chain links TRBV6-2 or TRBV6-3 with TRBJ1-2; a possible D gene is TRBD1 (6 bases). Trimming stripped 6 bases from V and 4 bases from J, with 18 bases between. This CDR3 is built from 15 residues. The V gene's germline CDR1 is MNHEY and CDR2 SVGEGT. The CDR3 DNA sequence: TGTGCCAGCAGCCCCAGAGGGACATCTATCTATGGCTACACCTTC. This encodes CASSPRGTSIYGYTF.

The J gene is TRBJ2-5, the V gene TRBV7-1; 9 bases line up with TRBD1. TRBV7-1 is placed among ORFs of uncertain function. The CDR3 covers 13 residues. V lost 5 bases and J lost 5; bases outside the gene matches: 3. The CDR3 bases are TGTGCCAGCAGCGGGACAGGGTGGGAGACCCAGTACTTC. It yields the protein CASSGTGWETQYF.

This clonotype was counted a few times. This chain connects TRBV25-1 to TRBJ1-1; unclear D gene. The CDR3 length is 14 residues. Germline CDR1 and CDR2: MGHDK and SYGVNS. Trimming removed 1 base at V and 3 bases at J, with 9 bases between. Here the CDR3 reads CASSELVGDTEAFF. In DNA, the CDR3 is TGTGCCAGCAGTGAATTGGTAGGAGACACTGAAGCTTTCTTT.

This chain uses TRBV7-6 with TRBJ2-7; TRBD2 agrees at 9 bases. The germline V gene encodes CDR1 SGHVS and CDR2 FNYEAQ. The CDR3 extends over 15 amino acids. V trimming: 5 bases; J trimming: 2 bases; junction bases outside the gene matches: 7. The CDR3 loop is CASSPAGGPTYEQYF. Here the CDR3 DNA reads TGTGCCAGCAGCCCCGCGGGGGGGCCGACCTACGAGCAGTACTTC.

This clonotype has more than one count but fewer than ten. This rearrangement joins TRBV27 to TRBJ2-3; 8 nucleotides match TRBD2. Germline lookup yields CDR1 MNHEY and CDR2 SMNVEV (reference sequence). This CDR3 is built from 17 residues. J was trimmed by 6 bases and V by 4 bases; bases with no gene match: 15. The CDR3 region has the DNA TGTGCCAGCAGTTCCTCCGGGGGCGGGGGGCTGGTGGATACGCAGTATTTT. Encoded protein: CASSSSGGGGLVDTQYF.

The V and J genes are TRBV7-9 and TRBJ2-3, with D unclear. The CDR3 totals 13 residues. Deletions cut 0 bases from V and 9 bases from J, with 10 bases between. Germline V CDR1 and CDR2: SEHNR, FQNEAQ (reference sequence). CDR3 residues: CASSLAAGRTQYF. The CDR3 DNA follows: TGTGCCAGCAGCTTAGCAGCAGGACGGACGCAGTATTTT.

This clonotype has a single count. The junction differs from germline at one of its ends, possibly a read error. The gene calls are TRBV7-6 and TRBJ2-1, with D uncertain. There are 11 residues in the CDR3. Germline CDR1 reads SGHVS; CDR2 reads FNYEAQ. The CDR3 DNA is TGTGTCAGCCGGACGGGCAATGAGCAGTTCTTC. Amino acid sequence: CVSRTGNEQFF.

V is TRBV5-8 and J is TRBJ2-3; D is undetermined. Trimming stripped 7 bases from V and 4 bases from J, with 16 bases between. Looked up from germline, CDR1 is SGHTS and CDR2 is YDEGEE. This CDR3 spans 14 amino acids. The CDR3 coding sequence is TGTGCCAGCCATAAGGCATCAGTGGCAGATACGCAGTATTTT. The encoded protein is CASHKASVADTQYF.

This clonotype has a handful of counts. This rearrangement joins TRBV7-6 to TRBJ1-4; tentative D call: TRBD1 (5 bases). The CDR3 sequence is 18 residues long. The ends were cut back, 1 base at V and 4 bases at J, with 19 bases in the middle. CDR1 is SGHVS, CDR2 FNYEAQ, per germline. The CDR3 DNA follows: TGTGCCAGCAGCTTAGGGATCGGGGGGTTTCGGAATAATGAAAAACTGTTTTTT. It specifies CASSLGIGGFRNNEKLFF.

This clonotype came up a few times. V gene TRBV28 combines with J gene TRBJ2-3; D is perhaps TRBD1 or TRBD2 (5 bases each). This CDR3 comprises 14 residues. Germline V gene lookup returns CDR1 MDHEN and CDR2 SYDVKM. V dropped 8 bases and J dropped 4 bases, with 16 bases sitting between them. The CDR3 sequence: CASGYEGSPDTQYF. As DNA, the CDR3 is TGTGCCAGCGGTTATGAGGGGAGCCCAGATACGCAGTATTTT.

There are a few counts of this clonotype. The CDR3 is CASSLRQGARGNTIYF. As DNA, the CDR3 is TGTGCCAGCAGCTTACGACAGGGGGCTCGTGGAAACACCATATATTTT. The rearrangement uses TRBV3-1 and TRBJ1-3; 10 nucleotides align to TRBD1. The germline V gene encodes CDR1 LGHDT and CDR2 YNNKEL (reference sequence). CDR3 length equals 16 residues. With 5 bases clipped from V and 3 bases from J, the junction kept 7 bases outside the gene matches.

V is TRBV12-3 or TRBV12-4 and J is TRBJ1-1, with D unresolved. The V end was cut by 3 bases, the J end by 11 bases, with 10 bases between. This CDR3 spans 11 amino acids. The CDR3 DNA reads TGTGCCAGCAGTTTCGGGCAGTTTGCTTTCTTT. Its translation is CASSFGQFAFF.

This clonotype was seen a few times. The chain recombines TRBV7-3 with TRBJ2-3, with D hard to call. The CDR3 consists of 14 residues. The germline gives CDR1 SGHTA, CDR2 FQGTGA. V gave up 2 bases and J gave up 4 bases, with 10 bases separating them. DNA for the CDR3: TGTGCCAGCAGCTTATTAAGTCAAGCAGATACGCAGTATTTT. Its translation: CASSLLSQADTQYF.

The J gene is TRBJ2-1, the V gene TRBV9; D is possibly TRBD1 (5 bases). Trimming stripped 0 bases from V and 3 bases from J, with 22 bases between. In germline, CDR1 is SGDLS, CDR2 YYNGEE. The CDR3 extends over 19 amino acids. As DNA, the CDR3 is TGTGCCAGCAGCGTAGCCGGTTTTAGGGGCGAACCCCACTACAATGAGCAGTTCTTC. Translated: CASSVAGFRGEPHYNEQFF.

V is TRBV27 and J is TRBJ1-2; 7 nucleotides match TRBD1. In germline, CDR1 is MNHEY, CDR2 SMNVEV (reference sequence). This CDR3 spans 15 amino acids. The ends lost 7 bases at V and 7 bases at J; junction bases unmatched: 15. This chain's CDR3 is CASTLNPQGKSGYTF. DNA of the CDR3: TGTGCCAGCACCCTAAACCCACAGGGGAAGAGTGGCTACACCTTC.

This clonotype was counted at least ten times. The chain joins TRBV7-9 to TRBJ1-4, with D maybe TRBD1 (6 bases). This CDR3 is 14 amino acids long. Trimming shortened V by 6 bases and J by 5 bases, and 13 bases separated the two germline ends. CDR1 and CDR2 from the germline V gene are SEHNR and FQNEAQ (reference sequence). CDR3 nucleotides: TGTGCCAGCAGTCTACCGGGACAAAATGAAAAACTGTTTTTT. Protein sequence: CASSLPGQNEKLFF.

The chain joins TRBV6-6 to TRBJ2-5; possibly TRBD1 or TRBD2 for D (5 bases each). This CDR3 contains 15 residues. Germline V gives CDR1 MNHNY, CDR2 SVGAGI (reference sequence). Deletions cut 5 bases from V and 0 bases from J, with 13 bases between. The CDR3, as DNA: TGTGCCAGCAGTGCCCGGGGACGGCACCAAGAGACCCAGTACTTC. Translating it yields CASSARGRHQETQYF.

The table lists this clonotype with a few counts. The chain carries TRBV7-9 and TRBJ2-1, with no clear D. V lost 4 bases, J lost 5 bases, and 18 bases lay in between. The CDR3 runs to 16 residues. Germline V gene lookup returns CDR1 SEHNR and CDR2 FQNEAQ (reference sequence). CDR3 coding DNA: TGTGCCAGCAGCTCCCGCGGTGGGGAAAGGGACAATGAGCAGTTCTTC. This codes for CASSSRGGERDNEQFF.

This clonotype came up a few times. The V gene is TRBV19, the J gene TRBJ1-2; 7 bases align to TRBD1. CDR1 and CDR2 (germline): LNHDA, SQIVND (reference sequence). The length of the CDR3 is 11 residues. V lost 8 bases to trimming and J lost 10 bases; unmatched junction nucleotides: 7. This CDR3 is CASYTGEDYTF. DNA of the CDR3: TGTGCCAGTTATACAGGGGAAGACTACACCTTC.

This chain connects TRBV6-2 or TRBV6-3 to TRBJ2-5; no clear D gene. The CDR3 sequence is 15 residues long. Trimming left V 3 bases short and J 5 bases short, with 16 bases between. Germline loops: CDR1 MNHEY, CDR2 SVGEGT. In nucleotides, the CDR3 is TGTGCCAGCAGTTATCGGATGGGGTTTCTCGAGACCCAGTACTTC. Translating gives CASSYRMGFLETQYF.